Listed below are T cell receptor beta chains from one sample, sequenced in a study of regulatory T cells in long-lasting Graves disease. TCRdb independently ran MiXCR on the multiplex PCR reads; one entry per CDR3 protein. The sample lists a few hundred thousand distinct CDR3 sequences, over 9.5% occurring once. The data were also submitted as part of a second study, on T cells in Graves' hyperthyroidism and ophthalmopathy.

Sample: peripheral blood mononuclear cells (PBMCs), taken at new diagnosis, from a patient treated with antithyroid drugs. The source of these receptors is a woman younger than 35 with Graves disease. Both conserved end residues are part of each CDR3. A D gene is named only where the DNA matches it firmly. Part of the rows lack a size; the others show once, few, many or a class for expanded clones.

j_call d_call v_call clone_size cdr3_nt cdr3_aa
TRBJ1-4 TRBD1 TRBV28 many TGTGCCAGCAGTGGGCAGGGGGAGGAAAAACTGTTTTTT CASSGQGEEKLFF
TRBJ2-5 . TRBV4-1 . TGCGCCAGCTCACCCCGGGGGGCGAACGGTGAGACCCAGTACTTC CASSPRGANGETQYF
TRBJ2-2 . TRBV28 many TGTGCCAGCAGTTTTTTAGGTTACACCGGGGAGCTGTTTTTT CASSFLGYTGELFF
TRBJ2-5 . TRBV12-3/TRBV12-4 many TGTGCCAGCAGTCGGAGACAGTTCCAAGAGACCCAGTACTTC CASSRRQFQETQYF
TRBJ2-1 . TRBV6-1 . TGTGCCAGCAGTCGGGACGGTTATGAGCAGTTCTTC CASSRDGYEQFF
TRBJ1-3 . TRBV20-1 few TGCAGTGCTAGAGAGGCGGGTTCTGGAAACACCATATATTTT CSAREAGSGNTIYF
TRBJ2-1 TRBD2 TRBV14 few TGTGCCAGCAGCGAAGGCAGGGCTAGCGGGGGATTTTACAATGAGCAGTTCTTC CASSEGRASGGFYNEQFF
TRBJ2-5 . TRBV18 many TGTGCCAGCTCACCTCGGGACAACCAAGAGACCCAGTACTTC CASSPRDNQETQYF
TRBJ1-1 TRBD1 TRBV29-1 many TGCAGCGTTGCACAGGGGCTTATGACTGAAGCTTTCTTT CSVAQGLMTEAFF
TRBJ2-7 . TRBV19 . TGTGCCAGTAGTGTTGAGCGGGTTTCAAGCTACGAGCAGTACTTC CASSVERVSSYEQYF
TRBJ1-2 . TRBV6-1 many TGTGCCAGCGTGAGGGGCAGCTGGAGCTATGGCTACACCTTC CASVRGSWSYGYTF
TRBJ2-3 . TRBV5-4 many TGTGCCAGCAGCTTGGGCGGGGGCCTTCGGGATACGCAGTATTTT CASSLGGGLRDTQYF
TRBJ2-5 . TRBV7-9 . TGTGCCAGCAGCTTAGGCCAGCGGGTTGAGACCCAGTACTTC CASSLGQRVETQYF
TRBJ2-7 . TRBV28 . TGTGCCAGCAGACTGACAATCCCCTACGAGCAGTACTTC CASRLTIPYEQYF
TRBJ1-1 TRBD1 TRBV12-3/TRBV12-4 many TGTGCCAGCAGCTCACAGGGGAGGAACACTGAAGCTTTCTTT CASSSQGRNTEAFF
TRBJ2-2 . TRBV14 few TGTGCCAGCAGCTTGACCGGGACTTACACCGGGGAGCTGTTTTTT CASSLTGTYTGELFF
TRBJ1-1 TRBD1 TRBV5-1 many TGCGCCAGCAGCTTGGAGGGGGCGTTCACTGAAGCTTTCTTT CASSLEGAFTEAFF
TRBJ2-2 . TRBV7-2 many TGTGCCAGCAGCTTAAAAGCTTACCTGACGGCGAACACCGGGGAGCTGTTTTTT CASSLKAYLTANTGELFF
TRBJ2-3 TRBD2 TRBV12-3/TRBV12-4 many TGTGCCAGCAGTTTAGTCGGTCTAGCGGGAGTCGGGGATACGCAGTATTTT CASSLVGLAGVGDTQYF
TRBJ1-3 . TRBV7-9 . TGTGCCAGCAGCTTATTCTCAGCCTCTGGAAACACCATATATTTT CASSLFSASGNTIYF
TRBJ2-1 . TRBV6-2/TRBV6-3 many TGTGCCAGCAGTTACCGGCCGGGCTCCTACAATGAGCAGTTCTTC CASSYRPGSYNEQFF
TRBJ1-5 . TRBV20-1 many TGCAGTTGTACAGGATCCGTTTCGTTTTATAGCAATCAGCCCCAGCATTTT CSCTGSVSFYSNQPQHF
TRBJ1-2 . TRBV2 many TGTGCCAGCAGTGTTTTAGATGGCTACACCTTC CASSVLDGYTF
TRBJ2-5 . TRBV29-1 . TGCAGCGTTGAAGAAGCGATAAGCCAAGAGACCCAGTACTTC CSVEEAISQETQYF
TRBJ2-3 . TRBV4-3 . TGCGCCAGCAGCCTGCGCTTCACAGATACGCAGTATTTT CASSLRFTDTQYF
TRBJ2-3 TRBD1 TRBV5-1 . TGCGCCAGCAGCGACTCCTTAACAGGGGCGACAGATACGCAGTATTTT CASSDSLTGATDTQYF
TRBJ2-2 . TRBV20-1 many TGCAGTGCTCGGGCGGCCGGGAAGTGGGAGCTGTTTTTT CSARAAGKWELFF
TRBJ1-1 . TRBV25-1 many TGTGCCAGCAGTGATCTACAGCGGGAAGCTTTCTTT CASSDLQREAFF
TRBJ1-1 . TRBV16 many TGTGCCAGCAGCCAATCCGGATCGGGCGCTGAAGCTTTCTTT CASSQSGSGAEAFF
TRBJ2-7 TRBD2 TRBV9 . TGTGCCAGCAGCCGTAGACTAGCGGGAGGGGGCGAGCAGTACTTC CASSRRLAGGGEQYF
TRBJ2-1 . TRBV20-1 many TGCAGTGCTAGTCTAGCAGTCCTCTACAATGAGCAGTTCTTC CSASLAVLYNEQFF
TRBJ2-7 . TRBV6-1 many TGTGCCAGCAGGGGGGACCTTTCCTACGAGCAGTACTTC CASRGDLSYEQYF
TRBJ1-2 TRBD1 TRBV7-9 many TGTGCCAGCAGCGAAAGTGACGGACAGGGGAGTGGCTACACCTTC CASSESDGQGSGYTF
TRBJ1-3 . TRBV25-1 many TGTGCCAGCAGCCCCGACAGAGACTCTGGAAACACCATATATTTT CASSPDRDSGNTIYF
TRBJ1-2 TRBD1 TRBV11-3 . TGTGCCAGCAGCGTGACAGGGGGCGAGGCCTATGGCTACACCTTC CASSVTGGEAYGYTF
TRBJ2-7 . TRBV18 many TGTGCCAGCTCACCCTCCGTGGTTGTCTCCTACGAGCAGTACTTC CASSPSVVVSYEQYF